The rows below give T cell receptor beta chains drawn from one sample of a study of spatial heterogeneity in lung cancer. MiXCR was run by TCRdb on the 5' RACE reads, yielding one entry per CDR3 protein. The sample has 20,000 to 30,000 distinct CDR3 sequences; around 8.5% are singletons. This material consisted of lung tumor tissue, taken at surgery. The origin of the receptors is a male donor with early-stage non-small cell lung cancer. Each CDR3 is given with its conserved first and last residue. A D gene is named only where the DNA matches it firmly. Size tells how often a clone was seen (once, few, many) or the class of an expanded clone, and some rows leave it out.

v_call: TRBV7-2
clone_size: NA
d_call: TRBD2
cdr3_length: 16
j_call: TRBJ2-5
cdr3_nt: TGTGCCAGCAGCTTAAGGAGCTTAGCGGGAGCACGGACCCAGTACTTC
cdr3_aa: CASSLRSLAGARTQYF

v_call: TRBV5-1
clone_size: many
d_call: TRBD1
cdr3_length: 14
j_call: TRBJ2-7
cdr3_nt: TGCGCCAGCAGCTTGGGACAGGGCTTCTACGAGCAGTACTTC
cdr3_aa: CASSLGQGFYEQYF

v_call: TRBV19
clone_size: many
d_call: NA
cdr3_length: 14
j_call: TRBJ2-3
cdr3_nt: TGTGCCAGTAGTATTCGGTCCCCCGAGAATACGCAGTATTTT
cdr3_aa: CASSIRSPENTQYF

v_call: TRBV20-1
clone_size: few
d_call: TRBD1
cdr3_length: 16
j_call: TRBJ1-2
cdr3_nt: TGCAGTGCTCAGGGGGACGGGAGAGGGGCTAACTATGGCTACACCTTC
cdr3_aa: CSAQGDGRGANYGYTF

v_call: TRBV29-1
clone_size: many
d_call: NA
cdr3_length: 16
j_call: TRBJ2-2
cdr3_nt: TGCAGCGTTGAAGAGCCCAGGGTAACATCCGCCGGGGAGCTGTTTTTT
cdr3_aa: CSVEEPRVTSAGELFF

v_call: TRBV20-1
clone_size: many
d_call: NA
cdr3_length: 14
j_call: TRBJ1-1
cdr3_nt: TGCAGTGCTAGATACGGGGGATTGGTCACTGAAGCTTTCTTT
cdr3_aa: CSARYGGLVTEAFF

v_call: TRBV29-1
clone_size: NA
d_call: NA
cdr3_length: 12
j_call: TRBJ1-1
cdr3_nt: TGCAGCGTTGAGGTCAGGGACACTGAAGCTTTCTTT
cdr3_aa: CSVEVRDTEAFF

v_call: TRBV5-5
clone_size: few
d_call: NA
cdr3_length: 15
j_call: TRBJ2-7
cdr3_nt: TGTGCCAGCAGCTCCCGGCAGGTCGGATCCTACGAGCAGTACTTC
cdr3_aa: CASSSRQVGSYEQYF

v_call: TRBV6-5
clone_size: few
d_call: TRBD1
cdr3_length: 15
j_call: TRBJ2-3
cdr3_nt: TGTGCCAGCGGAAGGACAGGGGTTTTCACAGATACGCAGTATTTT
cdr3_aa: CASGRTGVFTDTQYF

v_call: TRBV7-2
clone_size: NA
d_call: TRBD1
cdr3_length: 15
j_call: TRBJ1-4
cdr3_nt: TGTGCCAGCAGTCTGTGGGGACAGGGGAGTGAAAAACTGTTTTTT
cdr3_aa: CASSLWGQGSEKLFF

v_call: TRBV4-1
clone_size: few
d_call: TRBD1
cdr3_length: 14
j_call: TRBJ1-5
cdr3_nt: TGCGCCAGCAGCTTTTGGACAGGGTCCCAGCCCCAGCATTTT
cdr3_aa: CASSFWTGSQPQHF

v_call: TRBV7-8
clone_size: many
d_call: TRBD1
cdr3_length: 16
j_call: TRBJ1-3
cdr3_nt: TGTGCCAGCAGTTCTCGACAGGGGGCCTCTGGAAACACCATATATTTT
cdr3_aa: CASSSRQGASGNTIYF

v_call: TRBV28
clone_size: many
d_call: NA
cdr3_length: 12
j_call: TRBJ1-2
cdr3_nt: TGTGCCAGCAGTTTAAGACAGTATGGCTACACCTTC
cdr3_aa: CASSLRQYGYTF

v_call: TRBV12-5
clone_size: NA
d_call: NA
cdr3_length: 17
j_call: TRBJ2-1
cdr3_nt: TGTGCTAGTGGTTTGGTACGGGGGAAAGGAGCTACCAATGAGCAGTTCTTC
cdr3_aa: CASGLVRGKGATNEQFF

v_call: TRBV28
clone_size: many
d_call: NA
cdr3_length: 16
j_call: TRBJ1-5
cdr3_nt: TGTGCCAGCAGTTTGAGGGCGAGTTTGGGCAATCAGCCCCAGCATTTT
cdr3_aa: CASSLRASLGNQPQHF

v_call: TRBV5-1
clone_size: many
d_call: NA
cdr3_length: 14
j_call: TRBJ2-2
cdr3_nt: TGCGCCAGCAGCTTGAGTTCGGGAACCGGGGAGCTGTTTTTT
cdr3_aa: CASSLSSGTGELFF

v_call: TRBV5-1
clone_size: many
d_call: NA
cdr3_length: 15
j_call: TRBJ2-6
cdr3_nt: TGCGCCAGCAGAAATTGGGACTCTGGGGCCAACGTCCTGACTTTC
cdr3_aa: CASRNWDSGANVLTF

v_call: TRBV5-1
clone_size: many
d_call: TRBD1
cdr3_length: 15
j_call: TRBJ2-1
cdr3_nt: TGCGCCAGCAGCTTGGATACAGGGGGGTACAATGAGCAGTTCTTC
cdr3_aa: CASSLDTGGYNEQFF

v_call: TRBV28
clone_size: many
d_call: TRBD2
cdr3_length: 15
j_call: TRBJ2-1
cdr3_nt: TGTGCCAGCAGCCCCGGGGGGGCAACCTACAATGAGCAGTTCTTC
cdr3_aa: CASSPGGATYNEQFF

v_call: TRBV28
clone_size: few
d_call: TRBD2
cdr3_length: 18
j_call: TRBJ2-4
cdr3_nt: TGTGCCAGCAGTTCCGGGACTAGCGGAAATCTAGCCAAAAACATTCAGTACTTC
cdr3_aa: CASSSGTSGNLAKNIQYF

v_call: TRBV20-1
clone_size: many
d_call: TRBD1
cdr3_length: 15
j_call: TRBJ1-1
cdr3_nt: TGCAGTGCTAGGCCGGGCAGGGGGGGGCACACTGAAGCTTTCTTT
cdr3_aa: CSARPGRGGHTEAFF

v_call: TRBV10-3
clone_size: many
d_call: TRBD2
cdr3_length: 14
j_call: TRBJ2-3
cdr3_nt: TGTGCCATCCGGGCGGGGGTTAGCACAGATACGCAGTATTTT
cdr3_aa: CAIRAGVSTDTQYF

v_call: TRBV20-1
clone_size: many
d_call: NA
cdr3_length: 10
j_call: TRBJ2-1
cdr3_nt: TGCAGTGCTAGTACTGGGTATGAGTTCTTC
cdr3_aa: CSASTGYEFF

v_call: TRBV13
clone_size: NA
d_call: TRBD2
cdr3_length: 17
j_call: TRBJ2-4
cdr3_nt: TGTGCCAGCAGCCCCGGACTAGCGGGCTTAGCCAAAAACATTCAGTACTTC
cdr3_aa: CASSPGLAGLAKNIQYF

v_call: TRBV7-2
clone_size: medium-sized
d_call: NA
cdr3_length: 12
j_call: TRBJ2-1
cdr3_nt: TGTGCCAGCAGCCGCTTAGGGACCAATCAGTTCTTC
cdr3_aa: CASSRLGTNQFF

v_call: TRBV2
clone_size: many
d_call: NA
cdr3_length: 15
j_call: TRBJ2-3
cdr3_nt: TGTGCCAGCATCCCGGTGGCGGCCAGCACAGATACGCAGTATTTT
cdr3_aa: CASIPVAASTDTQYF

v_call: TRBV18
clone_size: many
d_call: TRBD1
cdr3_length: 17
j_call: TRBJ1-4
cdr3_nt: TGTGCCAGCTCACCAAGGCTCCCGGGACAGGGAAGTGAAAAACTGTTTTTT
cdr3_aa: CASSPRLPGQGSEKLFF

v_call: TRBV2
clone_size: many
d_call: NA
cdr3_length: 15
j_call: TRBJ2-4
cdr3_nt: TGTGCCAGCAGTGTCAAGGGAAGTCGAATGGAAAGTCAGTACTTC
cdr3_aa: CASSVKGSRMESQYF

v_call: TRBV19
clone_size: NA
d_call: TRBD2
cdr3_length: 14
j_call: TRBJ2-3
cdr3_nt: TGTGCCAGTAGTACTTTCCGACTAGCTAATACGCAGTATTTT
cdr3_aa: CASSTFRLANTQYF

v_call: TRBV7-9
clone_size: many
d_call: NA
cdr3_length: 14
j_call: TRBJ1-5
cdr3_nt: TGTGCCAGCAGCTTAGCGGGCAAAAATCAGCCCCAGCATTTT
cdr3_aa: CASSLAGKNQPQHF

v_call: TRBV12-3/TRBV12-4
clone_size: many
d_call: NA
cdr3_length: 14
j_call: TRBJ1-1
cdr3_nt: TGTGCCAGCAGATCCTCACAGATAAGCACTGAAGCTTTCTTT
cdr3_aa: CASRSSQISTEAFF

v_call: TRBV2
clone_size: many
d_call: NA
cdr3_length: 12
j_call: TRBJ2-7
cdr3_nt: TGTGCCAGCAGTGATCGGCCCTACGAGCAGTACTTC
cdr3_aa: CASSDRPYEQYF

v_call: TRBV6-4
clone_size: many
d_call: NA
cdr3_length: 12
j_call: TRBJ2-1
cdr3_nt: TGTGCCAGCAGTGACTGGAACAATGAGCAGTTCTTC
cdr3_aa: CASSDWNNEQFF

v_call: TRBV3-1
clone_size: NA
d_call: NA
cdr3_length: 13
j_call: TRBJ2-1
cdr3_nt: TGTGCCAGCAGCCTCGACACCTACAATGAGCAGTTCTTC
cdr3_aa: CASSLDTYNEQFF

v_call: TRBV12-5
clone_size: NA
d_call: NA
cdr3_length: 14
j_call: TRBJ2-3
cdr3_nt: TGTGCTAGTGGCCCAGGGGTCTCCACAGATACGCAGTATTTT
cdr3_aa: CASGPGVSTDTQYF

v_call: TRBV7-2
clone_size: many
d_call: TRBD2
cdr3_length: 16
j_call: TRBJ2-1
cdr3_nt: TGTGCCAGCAGCTCACCCTTAGCGGGGGCTTACAATGAGCAGTTCTTC
cdr3_aa: CASSSPLAGAYNEQFF

v_call: TRBV27
clone_size: NA
d_call: TRBD1
cdr3_length: 15
j_call: TRBJ1-4
cdr3_nt: TGTGCCAGCAGACGAGGACAGGGGACTAATGAAAAACTGTTTTTT
cdr3_aa: CASRRGQGTNEKLFF

v_call: TRBV5-6
clone_size: many
d_call: NA
cdr3_length: 16
j_call: TRBJ1-5
cdr3_nt: TGTGCCAGCAGCTTCTGGGGCGCTGTTACAAATCAGCCCCAGCATTTT
cdr3_aa: CASSFWGAVTNQPQHF

v_call: TRBV10-3
clone_size: many
d_call: NA
cdr3_length: 18
j_call: TRBJ1-3
cdr3_nt: TGTGCCATCAGTGAGTTCGTTCGGAAAGGCAGCTCTGGAAACACCATATATTTT
cdr3_aa: CAISEFVRKGSSGNTIYF

v_call: TRBV7-2
clone_size: many
d_call: TRBD2
cdr3_length: 15
j_call: TRBJ2-7
cdr3_nt: TGTGCCAGCAGCTATCCGGGACTAGCGGGGGGGAAGCAGTACTTC
cdr3_aa: CASSYPGLAGGKQYF

v_call: TRBV7-2
clone_size: medium-sized
d_call: NA
cdr3_length: 12
j_call: TRBJ2-7
cdr3_nt: TGTGCCAGCAGCTACGGACACTACGAGCAGTACTTC
cdr3_aa: CASSYGHYEQYF

v_call: TRBV3-1
clone_size: few
d_call: TRBD2
cdr3_length: 18
j_call: TRBJ2-3
cdr3_nt: TGTGCCAGCAGCCAAGGGGTTGCTCTAGCGGGGGTTGAGGATACGCAGTATTTT
cdr3_aa: CASSQGVALAGVEDTQYF

v_call: TRBV29-1
clone_size: many
d_call: NA
cdr3_length: 13
j_call: TRBJ2-5
cdr3_nt: TGCAGCGTTCCGGCTGGGGGAGGTGAGACCCAGTACTTC
cdr3_aa: CSVPAGGGETQYF

v_call: TRBV7-8
clone_size: many
d_call: TRBD2
cdr3_length: 14
j_call: TRBJ2-7
cdr3_nt: TGTGCCAGCCGCTTGGGGGGGGAATACAACGAGCAGTACTTC
cdr3_aa: CASRLGGEYNEQYF

v_call: TRBV20-1
clone_size: medium-sized
d_call: NA
cdr3_length: 13
j_call: TRBJ1-1
cdr3_nt: TGCAGTGCTATTCGAGGGGGTCCCACTGAAGCTTTCTTT
cdr3_aa: CSAIRGGPTEAFF

v_call: TRBV29-1
clone_size: many
d_call: NA
cdr3_length: 14
j_call: TRBJ2-5
cdr3_nt: TGCAGCGTTGGGGTGAGGGGGTTACAAGAGACCCAGTACTTC
cdr3_aa: CSVGVRGLQETQYF